The T cell receptor (beta chain) described here comes from a study of blood T cell repertoires in COVID-19. Study-level background: Sources were T cells, B-cell-depleted T cells, or PBMCs; the material itself was cDNA or gDNA.

CDR3 length equals 16 residues. V was pared by 3 bases and J by 3 bases, with 6 bases of the junction left unmatched. CDR1 KGHDR and CDR2 SFDVKD come from the germline V gene. TCRdb's table, derived via immunoSEQ multiplex PCR, lists solely in-frame clones and lacks some. The sample records some 250,000 clones, approximately 86% being singletons. Patients in Seattle were enrolled during active infection, then followed longitudinally. The V call is TRBV24-1, the J call TRBJ1-5; 8 bases align to TRBD1. Sequenced material: peripheral blood. The clonotype was recovered from a woman aged 55-70 years with COVID-19, enrolled during active disease. As DNA, the CDR3 is TGTGCCACCAGTGATGCCGGGACAGGTCTCAATCAGCCCCAGCATTTT. Protein product: CATSDAGTGLNQPQHF.